This T cell receptor beta chain was retrieved from a study of Tregs in tolerant kidney transplant recipients. Clones were read by immunoSEQ multiplex PCR, and TCRdb kept only the in-frame ones, dropping some. Of about 100,000 clones in the sample, roughly 89% were seen once. The CDR3 loop spans 16 amino acids. The germline CDR1 and CDR2 sequences are SGHAT and FQNNGV. The junction had 6 bases not matched to a gene; V was cut back by 5 bases and J by 3 bases. The receptor was derived from a human donor who received a combined kidney and bone marrow transplant. V gene TRBV11-2 combines with J gene TRBJ2-2; 10 nucleotides match TRBD2. Here the sequenced sample was CD4+ T cells from blood, taken before the transplant. CDR3 sequence (DNA): TGTGCCAGCAGCCTTAGCGGGGGGTCGGACACCGGGGAGCTGTTTTTT. Protein sequence: CASSLSGGSDTGELFF.